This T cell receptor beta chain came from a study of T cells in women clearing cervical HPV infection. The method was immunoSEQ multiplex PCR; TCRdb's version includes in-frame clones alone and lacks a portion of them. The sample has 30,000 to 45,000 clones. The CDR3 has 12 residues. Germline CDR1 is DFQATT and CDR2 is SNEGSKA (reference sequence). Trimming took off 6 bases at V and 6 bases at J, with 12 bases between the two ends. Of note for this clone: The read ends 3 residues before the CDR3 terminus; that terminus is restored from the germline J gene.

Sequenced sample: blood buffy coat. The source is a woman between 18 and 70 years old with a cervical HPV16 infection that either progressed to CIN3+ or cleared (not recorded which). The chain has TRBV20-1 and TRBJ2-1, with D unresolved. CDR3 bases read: TGCAGTGCCCGGTATAGAGTCAATGAG. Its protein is CSARYRVNE. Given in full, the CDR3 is CSARYRVNEQFF.